What follows are 7 T cell receptor beta chains derived from one specimen sequenced in a study of T-cell reconstitution after alpha-beta-depleted transplantation in children. Unique molecular identifiers were incorporated during preparation of the TCRbeta library. TCRdb re-derived calls from the PCR reads in MiXCR, one entry per CDR3 protein. The table has 85,000 to 120,000 distinct CDR3 sequences, roughly 6% seen once; the top ten hold approximately 6.6%. The input for sequencing was PBMCs, mostly from graft donor cells, taken 60 days after TCRalphabeta/CD19-depleted stem cell transplant. These receptors were collected from a female patient between 2 and 10 years old who had a stem cell transplant for Fanconi anemia, so the T cells may come from the graft donor.

This clonotype counts as medium-sized. This chain uses TRBV7-8 with TRBJ2-5; no clear D. The V and J ends lost 5 bases and 1 base respectively, with 5 bases between them. The V gene's germline CDR1 is SGHVS and CDR2 FQNEAQ. This CDR3 has 12 residues. CDR3 coding DNA: TGTGCCAGCAGCCTCCTCCAAGAGACCCAGTACTTC. Translating gives CASSLLQETQYF.

This chain joins TRBV20-1 and TRBJ1-1; D not resolved. From germline, CDR1 is DFQATT and CDR2 SNEGSKA (reference sequence). The CDR3 contains 12 residues. V lost 0 bases and J lost 8, with 10 bases in between. The CDR3 DNA is TGCAGTGCTAGAGATATGGCCACAGAAGCTTTCTTT. Protein product: CSARDMATEAFF.

This clonotype was detected ten times or more. The V and J genes are TRBV28 and TRBJ2-1; 8 nucleotides align to TRBD1. The CDR3 covers 15 residues. Trimming took 1 base from V and 5 from J; bases not matched to a gene: 4. Germline V lookup: CDR1 MDHEN, CDR2 SYDVKM. The CDR3 bases are TGTGCCAGCAGTTTATTGATGACAGGGGACAATGAGCAGTTCTTC. Amino acid sequence: CASSLLMTGDNEQFF.

This sequence joins TRBV5-5 and TRBJ2-5; D uncertain. The germline V gene has CDR1 SGHKS and CDR2 YYEKEE (reference sequence). The V gene lost 0 bases and the J gene lost 0 bases, with 9 bases spanning the gap. This CDR3 is 15 amino acids long. The CDR3 coding sequence is TGTGCCAGCAGCTTGGCGTGGCTGTACCAAGAGACCCAGTACTTC. Its protein product is CASSLAWLYQETQYF.

In its sample, this clonotype was seen many times. V usage is TRBV12-3 or TRBV12-4 and J usage is TRBJ1-1; D is unclear. The CDR3 sequence is 12 residues long. V was trimmed by 5 bases and J by 11 bases, leaving 15 bases between them. The CDR3 spells CASSLLPPRAFF. The CDR3 bases are TGTGCCAGCAGTCTACTGCCACCCAGGGCTTTCTTT.

In its sample, this clonotype was seen many times. The J gene is TRBJ2-5, the V gene TRBV20-1; perhaps TRBD1 as D (6 bases). Germline loops: CDR1 DFQATT, CDR2 SNEGSKA (reference sequence). The CDR3 runs 16 residues. The ends were cut back, 3 bases at V and 4 bases at J, with 21 bases in the middle. The CDR3 DNA sequence: TGCAGTGCTAGTATTTATTCCCCGGGACAACTAGAGACCCAGTACTTC. Its protein product is CSASIYSPGQLETQYF.

This clonotype showed up many times. The V and J genes are TRBV7-9 and TRBJ2-7, with 10 positions matching TRBD1. Trimming at V came to 4 bases and at J to 4 bases, leaving 4 bases not matched to a gene. The CDR3 runs to 14 residues. Germline CDR1 and CDR2: SEHNR and FQNEAQ (reference sequence). The CDR3 DNA reads as TGTGCCAGCAGCTGGGGGACAGGGGTTTACGAGCAGTACTTC. Translation gives CASSWGTGVYEQYF. Supplemented by reference TRBV7-9 and TRBJ2-7, the full variable domain reads DTGVSQNPRHKITKRGQNVTFRCDPISEHNRLYWYRQTLGQGPEFLTYFQNEAQLEKSRLLSDRFSAERPKGSFSTLEIQRTEQGDSAMYLCASSWGTGVYEQYFGPGTRLTVT.